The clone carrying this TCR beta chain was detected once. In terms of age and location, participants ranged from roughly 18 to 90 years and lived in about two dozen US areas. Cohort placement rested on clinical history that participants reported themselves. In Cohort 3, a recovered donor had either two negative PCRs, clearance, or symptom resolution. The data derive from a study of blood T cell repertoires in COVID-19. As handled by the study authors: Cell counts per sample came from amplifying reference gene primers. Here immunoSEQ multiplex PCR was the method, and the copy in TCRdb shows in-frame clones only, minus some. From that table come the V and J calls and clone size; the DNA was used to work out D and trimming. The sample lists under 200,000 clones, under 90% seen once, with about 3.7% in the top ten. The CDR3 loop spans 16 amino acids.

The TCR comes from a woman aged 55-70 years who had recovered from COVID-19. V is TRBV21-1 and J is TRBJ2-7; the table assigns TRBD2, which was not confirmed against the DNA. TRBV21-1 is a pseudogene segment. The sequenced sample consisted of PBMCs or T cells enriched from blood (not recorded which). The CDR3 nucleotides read TGTGCCAGCAGCAAAGGGGTGGCGACTAGTCCCTACGAGCAGTACTTC. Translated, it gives CASSKGVATSPYEQYF.